This TCR beta chain was found in a study of blood T cells in healthy people across ages. This clonotype turned up a few times. Primers used in a second PCR of roughly 6 to 11 cycles were a sample-barcoded 5' primer and a J-beta primer mix. In TCRdb, the 5' RACE reads were re-called with MiXCR into one record per CDR3 protein. The data contain about 500,000 distinct CDR3 sequences, nearly 25% of them singletons. Trimming took 2 bases from V and 8 from J, leaving 15 bases between them. CDR3 size: 14 residues. Germline V gene lookup returns CDR1 MDHEN and CDR2 SYDVKM. This same sample was also taken into another study, of T cells of mothers and their children.

The clonotype was recovered from a boy younger than 18 in good health. The sequenced material came from blood. This chain links TRBV28 with TRBJ1-2; no reliable D call. CDR3 amino acids: CASSLVLYVGGYTF. The CDR3, as DNA: TGTGCCAGCAGTTTAGTTCTGTATGTGGGCGGCTACACCTTC.